The clone carrying this T cell receptor beta chain was seen at least ten times. Its antigen is not known. This sample is part of a study of T cell repertoires in cytomegalovirus infection. Study in general: CMV infection together with matching HLA type was indicated by public TCR beta signatures.

Findings and limits, study-wide: The study found HLA-C-restricted CMV-specific TCR beta clonotypes dominating the ex vivo response. Adding up the frequency of public TCR beta families identified people who carried CMV plus the relevant HLA.

Trimming took off 0 bases at V and 2 bases at J, with 14 bases between the two ends. The germline V gene has CDR1 SEHNR and CDR2 FQNEAQ (reference sequence). This CDR3 has 17 residues. TCRdb re-called the reads with MiXCR, one entry per CDR3 protein. Seen here are some 350,000 distinct CDR3 sequences, about a sixth observed once, and the top ten hold roughly 9%. The sequenced material came from PBMCs. The sequence was obtained from a human donor in good health (CMV status not recorded). Some clones in this sample may be carry-over from other donors' samples. The chain couples TRBV7-9 to TRBJ1-5; D uncertain. The CDR3 coding sequence is TGTGCCAGCAGCTTAGCGGACGGGGATTGGCGCAATCAGCCCCAGCATTTT. It yields the protein CASSLADGDWRNQPQHF.